This record concerns one T cell receptor beta chain sequence. This clonotype was detected ten times or more. The target of this receptor is not known. No base-level quality is on record; no much larger clone is a single base apart. In the ophthalmopathy patients, disease was moderately to severely active, with a Clinical Activity Score of 3 or more, a NOSPECS grade of 4 or more, and a duration of less than 3 months. Exclusion was applied to patients with uncontrolled infections, other autoimmune diseases, pregnancy or lactation. Clinical symptoms, serum thyroxine and TRAb, thyroid ultrasound, and orbital computed tomography formed the basis for the diagnoses. Ficoll-Paque density gradient centrifugation was used to isolate PBMCs from around 9.1 ml of fresh peripheral blood. Total RNA was extracted with Trizol reagent, and quality was checked on an Agilent 2100 Bioanalyzer. According to the germline V gene (reference sequence), CDR1 reads DFQATT and CDR2 reads SNEGSKA. Deletion took 4 bases off V and 1 base off J, with a span of 16 bases between the germline ends. Including cysteine and phenylalanine, the CDR3 has 15 amino acids. CDR3 DNA is the only sequence kept; it has 45 bases, read in frame from the first base.

This specimen comes from a study of T cells in Graves' hyperthyroidism and ophthalmopathy (dated by TCRdb to between 2018 and 2021). With respect to the entire study: Peripheral blood was sampled at the time of initial diagnosis, prior to any treatment. In roughly six Graves' hyperthyroidism patients, the study also compared T-cell repertoires from thyroid tissue with T-cell repertoires from blood. Prospective prediction of ophthalmopathy was tested in an independent validation cohort consisting of 18 hyperthyroidism patients and around 17 patients who later progressed to ophthalmopathy. To identify TCR V-J signatures that set the groups apart, the researchers used a discovery cohort of 100 patients, made up of 43 with Graves' ophthalmopathy and 57 with stable Graves' hyperthyroidism. TCR Vbeta CDR3 sequencing of 120 to 150 peripheral blood samples (roughly 41 ophthalmopathy, under 80 hyperthyroidism and approximately 17 progressor patients) is reported in the paper. The roughly 91 discovery patients were randomly split 7:3 into training and test sets. Following sampling, methimazole starting at 30 mg daily was given to hyperthyroidism patients, and high-dose intravenous methylprednisolone was given to ophthalmopathy patients. The study at large found these results: Ophthalmopathy was separated from stable hyperthyroidism by a 13 V-J signature model, with approximately 85% sensitivity and roughly 81% specificity obtained in cross-validation and 80%/75% obtained in testing. Sample size was not statistically predetermined, and blinding of investigators to group allocation was not performed. During validation, the model predicted progression to ophthalmopathy a median of about 6.5 months ahead of onset, with around 65% sensitivity and almost 75% specificity. Most expanded thyroid clonotypes (frequency above 0.001) were also detected in blood, a finding suggesting that blood repertoires may reflect thyroid immune responses.

The TCR beta CDR3 regions were amplified from RNA transcripts. The TCR CDR3 was subjected to a first round of RT-PCR using the HTBI primer set and the Qiagen OneStep RT-PCR kit. The libraries were constructed in a second round of multiplex PCR and then size-selected and purified. Libraries were sequenced paired-end with 100 bp reads on an Illumina HiSeq2000. The authors' analysis ran thus. SOAPnuke was used to process the raw data, throwing out any read that contained adapters or uncalled bases, had a mean Phred below 15, or lacked an exact constant-primer or identifier match. COPE v1.2.5 was used to merge the high-quality paired reads, and each unique nucleotide sequence was defined as a clonotype. Clonotypes were aligned to IMGT TRBV, TRBD and TRBJ reference segments using MiTCR v1.1. The analysis included only V-J combinations with a frequency above 0.0001, which together covered 98% to 99.2% of the repertoires. A TCS score was defined as the ratio between F50 (clonal expansion) and ExV (chaos), using BLOSUM62-based TCRdist between CDR3 peptides within each V-J. Welch's t-statistics and random forest reduced roughly 530 V-J features to 13, which were used in a naive Bayes classifier (R e1071). TCRdb handled the public reads itself, with Q25 trimming in fastp and clone calling in MiXCR, and kept productive beta chains. Each entry merges the rows of one CDR3 protein and shows their most common DNA and genes. The V and J calls were not made by the authors but by TCRdb's processing. The sample table holds 400,000 or so distinct CDR3 sequences, of which 12% to 15% were seen once. About 21% of the sample is taken by the ten largest.

This TCR was recovered from a woman in her sixties or seventies with Graves' ophthalmopathy. The rearrangement joined TRBV20-1 to TRBJ2-5; the best D guess is TRBD1, with 5 bases matching. Sequencing was performed on blood. The CDR3 loop reads CSATGQVRRQETQYF. The DNA is as follows: TGCAGTGCTACAGGACAAGTAAGGCGCCAAGAGACCCAGTACTTC.